This T cell receptor beta chain emerged from a study of shared clonotypes between healthy human individuals. Looking at the study overall: Each donor's CD4 naive and CD4 memory cells filled three plates apiece, CD8 naive two, and CD8 memory one.

General observations from the study: Incompleteness in sorted-subset sequencing, despite large depth, was shown by rarefaction. Measured sharing among donors was expected to vary with sequencing depth. Sampling covered nothing but blood. Tissue TCR repertoires likely differ from those found in blood.

Concerning this clone: Its specificity is not known.

TCRdb's copy holds only in-frame clones and misses some; the assay was immunoSEQ multiplex PCR. Of 950,000 to 1,300,000 clones in the sample, 75% were seen once. The CDR3 extends over 15 amino acids. The germline V gene encodes CDR1 LNHNV and CDR2 YYDKDF (reference sequence). The J segment lost 3 bases and the V segment lost 1 base, leaving 5 bases of the junction unmatched. The chain is built from TRBV15 and TRBJ2-7, with 8 nucleotides matching TRBD2. The TCR originated in a man younger than 35 in good health. Sequencing was performed on memory CD4+ T cells sorted from blood. The subset here: CD45RA-negative fraction. CDR3 loop: CATSRGSGGSYEQYF. For the CDR3, the DNA is TGTGCCACCAGCAGAGGATCGGGGGGGAGCTACGAGCAGTACTTC.